Presented here are 28 T cell receptor beta chains from one specimen sequenced in a study of T cell responses to AZD1222 COVID-19 vaccine. The data were produced by immunoSEQ multiplex PCR, yet TCRdb's version contains in-frame clones alone and is incomplete. The data hold approximately 150,000 clones, with less than 95% observed a single time. The sample consisted of peripheral blood, taken on day 0 of AZD1222 vaccination. Source of these receptors: an adult in good health.

The chain couples TRBV3-1 (or the pseudogene TRBV3-2) to TRBJ2-1; 11 bases align to TRBD2. This CDR3 is 15 amino acids long. Germline-derived CDR1 and CDR2 are LGHDT and YNNKEL (reference sequence). Trimming cost V 1 base and J 13 bases; bases outside gene matches: 9. Here the CDR3 DNA reads TGTGCCAGCAGCCAAGGGGTTAGCGGGAGGGGGGCACAGTTCTTC. Translating it yields CASSQGVSGRGAQFF.

The chain links TRBV29-1 to TRBJ1-1; TRBD1 matches 8 bases. The CDR3 extends over 15 amino acids. With 3 bases clipped from V and 0 bases from J, the junction kept 6 bases outside the gene matches. Germline V gene data show CDR1 as SQVTM and CDR2 as ANQGSEA. The CDR3 region is CSVDMAGGMNTEAFF. CDR3 DNA sequence: TGCAGCGTTGATATGGCAGGGGGCATGAACACTGAAGCTTTCTTT.

The chain carries TRBV6-5 and TRBJ1-6; perhaps TRBD1 as D (6 bases). V was cut by 7 bases and J by 5 bases, with 15 bases left in between. Per germline, CDR1 MNHEY and CDR2 SVGAGI. The length of the CDR3 is 15 residues. CDR3 protein: CASILEDSDNSPLHF. The CDR3 coding sequence is TGTGCCAGCATTCTTGAGGACAGCGATAATTCACCCCTCCACTTT.

The genes are TRBV6-2 or TRBV6-3 and TRBJ2-7, with TRBD2 identical over 11 bases. The CDR3 length is 16 residues. The ends lost 4 bases at V and 1 base at J; junction bases unmatched: 6. CDR1 is MNHEY, CDR2 SVGEGT, per germline. The CDR3 nucleotides are TGTGCCAGCAGTTTGCCAGGGACTAGCGGATCCTACGAGCAGTACTTC. This translates into CASSLPGTSGSYEQYF.

V usage is TRBV5-6 and J usage is TRBJ1-5, with D unclear. The V gene's germline CDR1 is SGHDT and CDR2 YYEEEE. The CDR3 totals 15 residues. V gave up 0 bases and J gave up 6 bases, with 13 bases separating them. The DNA of the CDR3 is TGTGCCAGCAGCTTGGCCGGGTCTCTCTTTCAGCCCCAGCATTTT. This translates into CASSLAGSLFQPQHF.

The rearrangement uses TRBV14 and TRBJ1-2; 9 nucleotides line up with TRBD1. J gave up 2 bases and V 2 bases, and 15 bases lay outside the gene matches. This CDR3 contains 19 residues. Germline CDR1 reads SGHDN; CDR2 reads FVKESK. CDR3 coding DNA: TGTGCCAGCAGCCAAAAAACGGGACAGGGAGTATTAGGCAACTATGGCTACACCTTC. Translation gives CASSQKTGQGVLGNYGYTF.

V usage is TRBV6-5 and J usage is TRBJ1-2; tentatively, D is TRBD1 (5 bases). The germline V gene encodes CDR1 MNHEY and CDR2 SVGAGI. V lost 8 bases, J lost 2 bases, and 18 bases lay in between. The CDR3 length is 15 residues. The CDR3 protein is CASLAGLGANYGYTF. DNA for the CDR3: TGTGCCAGCTTGGCAGGGCTAGGGGCAAACTATGGCTACACCTTC.

The chain links TRBV11-2 to TRBJ2-2, with a tentative D call TRBD2 (6 bases). Germline-derived CDR1 and CDR2 are SGHAT and FQNNGV. CDR3 length: 13 residues. Trimming removed 11 bases at V and 4 bases at J, with 14 bases between. CDR3 bases: TGTGCCTTAGGGCTAGCGAGCACCGGGGAGCTGTTTTTT. This codes for CALGLASTGELFF.

This CDR3 reads CASNQGASGYTF. CDR3 bases: TGTGCCAGTAATCAGGGGGCCTCTGGCTACACCTTC. J is TRBJ1-2 and V is TRBV19, with 8 bases that match TRBD1. Per the germline V gene, CDR1 is LNHDA and CDR2 is SQIVND (reference sequence). The CDR3 sequence is 12 residues long. J gave up 7 bases and V 7 bases, and 5 bases lay outside the gene matches.

This chain links TRBV28 with TRBJ1-2, with D uncertain. With 4 bases removed from V and 5 bases from J, the gap between germline ends came to 20 bases. The germline gives CDR1 MDHEN, CDR2 SYDVKM. This CDR3 has 16 residues. The CDR3 spells CASSSSPPIGPYGYTF. CDR3 nucleotide sequence: TGTGCCAGCAGTTCCTCCCCACCCATCGGACCTTATGGCTACACCTTC.

This chain connects TRBV5-1 to TRBJ2-2; 7 nucleotides match TRBD2. Germline V lookup: CDR1 SGHRS, CDR2 YFSETQ. V was clipped by 4 bases and J by 3 bases; unmatched bases: 18. The CDR3 totals 19 residues. CDR3 nucleotides: TGCGCCAGCAGCCACCCCCAACTCGGGCGGGGGTTGTACACCGGGGAGCTGTTTTTT. Translated: CASSHPQLGRGLYTGELFF.

The chain employs TRBV7-2 and TRBJ1-5; the D gene is possibly TRBD1 (6 bases). The germline CDR1 and CDR2 sequences are SGHTA and FQGNSA. Trimming stripped 1 base from V and 2 bases from J, with 12 bases between. The CDR3 extends over 16 amino acids. The chain's CDR3 is CASSLERAGGNQPQHF. The CDR3 region has the DNA TGTGCCAGCAGCTTAGAGAGGGCAGGGGGCAATCAGCCCCAGCATTTT.

The chain joins TRBV19 to TRBJ1-4; 7 nucleotides line up with TRBD1. Germline V gene data show CDR1 as LNHDA and CDR2 as SQIVND (reference sequence). CDR3 size: 12 residues. Trimming cost V 11 bases and J 2 bases; bases outside gene matches: 2. The DNA of the CDR3 is TGTGCCGCCAGGGGGACTAATGAAAAACTGTTTTTT. This sequence encodes CAARGTNEKLFF.

The chain carries TRBV30 and TRBJ1-1; D is ambiguous. Trimming removed 1 base from V and 1 base from J, with 7 bases in between. This CDR3 contains 13 residues. Germline V gene sequence: CDR1 GTSNPN, CDR2 SVGIG (reference sequence). CDR3 sequence: CAWSDQANTEAFF. The CDR3 DNA reads TGTGCCTGGAGTGACCAGGCGAACACTGAAGCTTTCTTT. Complete variable domain (other parts from reference TRBV30 and TRBJ1-1): SQTIHQWPATLVQPVGSPLSLECTVEGTSNPNLYWYRQAAGRGLQLLFYSVGIGQISSEVPQNLSASRPQDRQFILSSKKLLLSDSGFYLCAWSDQANTEAFFGQGTRLTVV.

This chain links TRBV27 with TRBJ1-5; D possibly corresponds to TRBD1 (6 bases). Germline CDR1 MNHEY, CDR2 SMNVEV (reference sequence). Trimming took 3 bases from V and 2 from J, leaving 14 bases between them. The length of the CDR3 is 16 residues. The CDR3 DNA is TGTGCCAGCAGTTTCAGTACTGGGGGCGGCAATCAGCCCCAGCATTTT. Amino acids: CASSFSTGGGNQPQHF.

The chain joins TRBV19 to TRBJ2-2; possible D gene TRBD1, 6 bases. The CDR3 loop spans 16 amino acids. From germline, CDR1 is LNHDA and CDR2 SQIVND (reference sequence). V was clipped by 3 bases and J by 4 bases, with 15 bases between them. The CDR3 DNA is TGTGCCAGTAGTATCTCCTGGCGAGGGGGCACCGGGGAGCTGTTTTTT. It is translated as CASSISWRGGTGELFF.

V is TRBV10-3 and J is TRBJ1-1; D is unclear. With 8 bases removed from V and 1 base from J, the gap between germline ends came to 11 bases. Germline V gives CDR1 ENHRY, CDR2 SYGVKD. This CDR3 comprises 13 residues. The CDR3 here is CAIGKAGNTEAFF. The CDR3 nucleotides read TGTGCCATCGGGAAGGCAGGGAACACTGAAGCTTTCTTT.

The chain carries TRBV5-1 and TRBJ2-3; a weak D match, TRBD2 (5 bases). CDR1 and CDR2 from the germline V gene are SGHRS and YFSETQ. Trimming took off 2 bases at V and 1 base at J, with 8 bases between the two ends. The CDR3 length is 14 residues. The CDR3: CASSFGSGTDTQYF. As DNA, the CDR3 is TGCGCCAGCAGCTTTGGTAGCGGCACAGATACGCAGTATTTT.

J is TRBJ2-1 and V is TRBV27, with 8 nucleotides matching TRBD2. The germline gives CDR1 MNHEY, CDR2 SMNVEV (reference sequence). J lost 8 bases, V lost 4 bases, and 10 bases had no gene match. The CDR3 covers 15 residues. CDR3 in DNA: TGTGCCAGCAGTTCCCCGGGACTAGGGATCGATGAGCAGTTCTTC. Translating it yields CASSSPGLGIDEQFF.

The chain combines TRBV4-2 with TRBJ1-2, with D hard to call. The germline V gene has CDR1 LGHNA and CDR2 YNFKEQ. The CDR3 extends over 14 amino acids. V was shortened by 1 base and J by 4 bases, with 10 bases between the two germline ends. CDR3 nucleotides: TGTGCCAGCAGCCAAGGTGCGGCCATCTATGGCTACACCTTC. This encodes CASSQGAAIYGYTF.

This rearrangement joins TRBV4-3 to TRBJ1-2, with 9 nucleotides matching TRBD1. V shed 0 bases, J shed 2 bases, and the junction held 13 bases outside the gene matches. Germline loops: CDR1 LGHNA, CDR2 YSLEER. There are 19 residues in the CDR3. CDR3: CASSQDHWDRVGENYGYTF. For the CDR3, the DNA is TGCGCCAGCAGCCAAGATCACTGGGACAGGGTAGGGGAAAACTATGGCTACACCTTC.

This chain connects TRBV7-2 to TRBJ2-3; 7 positions agree with TRBD2. The CDR3 is 13 amino acids. V dropped 5 bases and J dropped 1; count of bases not matched to a gene: 0. In germline, CDR1 is SGHTA, CDR2 FQGNSA. Written as DNA, the CDR3 is TGTGCCAGCAGCCGGGGGGGCACAGATACGCAGTATTTT. Encoded protein: CASSRGGTDTQYF.

This chain uses TRBV5-1 with TRBJ2-1; perhaps TRBD1 as D (7 bases). Germline-derived CDR1 and CDR2 are SGHRS and YFSETQ. The CDR3 consists of 15 residues. Trimming removed 4 bases at V and 4 bases at J, with 15 bases between. The CDR3 DNA is TGCGCCAGCAGCCGCGGGACAGCACAATACAATGAGCAGTTCTTC. Translation gives CASSRGTAQYNEQFF.

The genes are TRBV4-2 and TRBJ1-1; D perhaps matches TRBD1 (6 bases). V dropped 0 bases and J dropped 1 base, with 12 bases sitting between them. The CDR3 is made up of 16 amino acids. The germline V gene encodes CDR1 LGHNA and CDR2 YNFKEQ. CDR3 region: CASSQELGGPNTEAFF. Written as DNA, the CDR3 is TGTGCCAGCAGCCAAGAACTCGGGGGGCCGAACACTGAAGCTTTCTTT.

The V and J genes are TRBV14 and TRBJ2-7, with 9 bases lining up with TRBD1. The J segment lost 5 bases and the V segment lost 3 bases, leaving 11 bases of the junction unmatched. In germline, CDR1 is SGHDN, CDR2 FVKESK. The CDR3 is 16 amino acids. The chain's CDR3 is CASSHIQGAGYDEQYF. The CDR3 nucleotides are TGTGCCAGCAGCCATATACAGGGGGCGGGCTACGACGAGCAGTACTTC.

J is TRBJ1-2 and V is TRBV27; 7 positions match TRBD1. This CDR3 is built from 13 residues. Trimming took 6 bases from V and 8 from J; bases not matched to a gene: 9. Germline V gene lookup returns CDR1 MNHEY and CDR2 SMNVEV (reference sequence). The CDR3 here is CASSPTGVGGYTF. CDR3 DNA sequence: TGTGCCAGCAGCCCCACAGGGGTGGGCGGCTACACCTTC.

This chain uses TRBV3-1 (or the pseudogene TRBV3-2) with TRBJ1-4, with D unclear. Germline V gives CDR1 LGHDT, CDR2 YNNKEL (reference sequence). V dropped 0 bases and J dropped 10 bases, with 15 bases sitting between them. The CDR3 covers 15 residues. The CDR3 loop is CASSQDIGSGGKLFF. DNA for the CDR3: TGTGCCAGCAGCCAAGACATAGGTTCCGGTGGAAAACTGTTTTTT.

The rearrangement links TRBV21-1 to TRBJ1-4; TRBD1 is the table's D call, not checked against the DNA. TRBV21-1 is deemed a pseudogene. This CDR3 region has 16 residues. In DNA, the CDR3 is TGTGCCAGCAGCACCCAGGGGGCTGGAACTAATGAAAAACTGTTTTTT. This gives the protein CASSTQGAGTNEKLFF.